This T cell receptor (beta chain) was sequenced in a study of follicular helper T cells after annual influenza vaccination. Profiling relied on immunoSEQ multiplex PCR, and the TCRdb table lists in-frame clones only, not all of them. Of 1,000 to 1,200 clones listed, about 80% are singletons. Documented time point: 2014-2015 season, pre-vaccination. Subjects lived in the community and lacked influenza vaccine within the prior 6 months. The TCR was taken from an adult who received the influenza vaccine. Sequenced here: CXCR5+ CD38+ circulating T follicular helper cells from blood, sampled on the day of influenza vaccination. Subset defined: circulating Tfh, non-naive CD4+CXCR5+PD-1+ (ICOS+CD38+ or ICOS-CD38-).

The CDR3 reads CASNRDRGDYGYTF. For the CDR3, the DNA is TGTGCCAGCAACCGGGACAGGGGGGACTATGGCTACACCTTC. J is TRBJ1-2 and V is TRBV7-2, with TRBD1 matching 11 bases. CDR3 length: 14 amino acids. J was trimmed by 3 bases and V by 7 bases; bases with no gene match: 4. CDR1 SGHTA and CDR2 FQGNSA come from the germline V gene.